Below, 18 T cell receptor beta chains from the same sample are listed, as sequenced in a study of T cells after yellow fever vaccination. TCRdb passed the 5' RACE reads through MiXCR, listing each CDR3 protein once. Of 320,000 or so distinct CDR3 sequences in the sample, approximately 8% are singletons; the top ten hold approximately 18%. The sample in question was PBMCs, obtained about 49 days after the first yellow fever vaccination. Every receptor here comes from a man between 18 and 29 years old who received the YFV17D yellow fever vaccine.

This clonotype was seen a few times. This chain joins TRBV7-9 and TRBJ1-2, with D perhaps TRBD1 (6 bases). CDR1 and CDR2 from the germline V gene are SEHNR and FQNEAQ (reference sequence). V lost 6 bases, J lost 7 bases, and 27 bases lay in between. This CDR3 contains 17 residues. The CDR3 here is CASRTDPGGGRSAGYTF. In DNA, the CDR3 is TGTGCCAGCAGAACGGACCCGGGGGGGGGGCGTTCGGCTGGCTACACCTTC.

The rearrangement uses TRBV4-1 and TRBJ2-5; TRBD2 might be the D (6 bases). This CDR3 is built from 15 residues. Per the germline V gene, CDR1 is MGHRA and CDR2 is YSYEKL. The germline V and J ends were trimmed by 0 bases and 4 bases, with 12 bases remaining between them. The CDR3 sequence is CASSQDSGVVETQYF. CDR3 in DNA: TGCGCCAGCAGCCAAGACTCGGGGGTTGTAGAGACCCAGTACTTC.

As concerns this clonotype: The junction differs from germline at one of its ends, possibly a read error. The chain uses TRBV6-5 and TRBJ1-1; possibly TRBD1 for D (5 bases). Looked up from germline, CDR1 is MNHEY and CDR2 is SVGAGI. This CDR3 region has 16 residues. The CDR3 spells CASNYQGLPMNTEAFF. CDR3 DNA sequence: TGTGCCAGCAATTACCAGGGACTACCAATGAACACTGAAGCTTTCTTT.

V and J are TRBV5-1 and TRBJ1-1; tentative D call: TRBD1 (5 bases). This CDR3 has 15 residues. Germline-derived CDR1 and CDR2 are SGHRS and YFSETQ. V lost 1 base to trimming and J lost 5 bases, with 15 bases between them. CDR3 nucleotide sequence: TGCGCCAGCAGCTTGCACCCTCAGGAGGGGACTGAAGCTTTCTTT. Protein product: CASSLHPQEGTEAFF.

This sequence joins TRBV12-3 or TRBV12-4 and TRBJ1-2; no reliable D call. The CDR3 is 13 amino acids. The germline V and J ends were trimmed by 3 bases and 4 bases, with 9 bases remaining between them. For the CDR3, the DNA is TGTGCCAGCAGTTTCTTGGCGTCCTATGGCTACACCTTC. Its protein product is CASSFLASYGYTF.

A few counts support this clonotype. The chain has TRBV6-5 and TRBJ2-5; TRBD2 matches at 7 bases. Germline CDR1 and CDR2: MNHEY and SVGAGI. There are 15 residues in the CDR3. Trimming cost V 3 bases and J 1 base; bases outside gene matches: 5. The CDR3 region is CASSYGGGTQETQYF. The CDR3 coding sequence is TGTGCCAGCAGTTATGGCGGGGGAACCCAAGAGACCCAGTACTTC.

This clonotype was seen more than once but under ten times. The J gene is TRBJ1-2, the V gene TRBV7-6; 10 bases agree with TRBD1. The CDR3 has 15 residues. The germline V gene encodes CDR1 SGHVS and CDR2 FNYEAQ. The V and J ends lost 0 bases and 8 bases, in that order; junction bases with no gene match: 6. The CDR3 is CASSLASGTGVGYTF. The CDR3 DNA is TGTGCCAGCAGCTTAGCTTCCGGGACAGGGGTAGGCTACACCTTC.

This clonotype was counted between two and nine times. In DNA form, the CDR3 reads TGTGCCAGGACGACAGGGCATGGCTACACCTTC. It specifies CARTTGHGYTF. The chain joins TRBV3-1 to TRBJ1-2, with 7 bases fitting TRBD1. The junction had 4 bases not matched to a gene; V was cut back by 9 bases and J by 6 bases. Germline V gene sequence: CDR1 LGHDT, CDR2 YNNKEL (reference sequence). The CDR3 is 11 amino acids.

Comments on this clonotype: A much larger clonotype is one base distant, so this may be a read error. This chain links TRBV12-3 or TRBV12-4 with TRBJ2-5; D call uncertain. The CDR3 contains 14 residues. The CDR3 nucleotides are TGTGCCAGCAGTTTAGGGGCACTTCAAGAGACCCGGTACTTC. This translates into CASSLGALQETRYF.

Ten or more counts support this clonotype. The V call is TRBV10-3, the J call TRBJ1-4; unclear D gene. Germline V gene sequence: CDR1 ENHRY, CDR2 SYGVKD. Trimming removed 4 bases from V and 5 bases from J, with 8 bases in between. This CDR3 spans 13 amino acids. CDR3 coding DNA: TGTGCCATCAGTGGTCTCCAGAATGAAAAACTGTTTTTT. Protein sequence: CAISGLQNEKLFF.

The chain couples TRBV10-3 to TRBJ2-5; 8 nucleotides match TRBD2. The CDR3 contains 19 residues. Trimming cost V 0 bases and J 5 bases; bases outside gene matches: 17. Germline V CDR1 and CDR2: ENHRY, SYGVKD. The CDR3 region has the DNA TGTGCCATCAGTGAGTCGAAGGGTGCCAGCGGGGGACCCTCGGAGACCCAGTACTTC. Its protein is CAISESKGASGGPSETQYF.

In its sample, this clonotype was seen a few times. The rearrangement joins TRBV29-1 to TRBJ2-6, with TRBD1 matching over 9 bases. CDR1 and CDR2 (germline): SQVTM, ANQGSEA. With 4 bases clipped from V and 4 bases from J, the junction kept 5 bases outside the gene matches. The CDR3 has 15 amino acids. The CDR3 reads CSVATGGRGANVLTF. The CDR3 DNA follows: TGCAGCGTTGCGACAGGGGGTAGAGGGGCCAACGTCCTGACTTTC.

This clonotype was found a few times. The chain recombines TRBV5-1 with TRBJ2-1, with a tentative D call TRBD2 (7 bases). Deletions cut 4 bases from V and 7 bases from J, with 21 bases between. From germline, CDR1 is SGHRS and CDR2 YFSETQ. The CDR3 contains 16 residues. Here the CDR3 reads CASSPFEGGALNEQFF. CDR3 DNA: TGCGCCAGCAGCCCTTTTGAGGGGGGGGCTCTGAATGAGCAGTTCTTC.

The chain couples TRBV19 to TRBJ2-3, with D hard to call. CDR1 and CDR2 from the germline V gene are LNHDA and SQIVND (reference sequence). V was clipped by 9 bases and J by 2 bases, with 9 bases between them. CDR3 length: 12 residues. The CDR3 nucleotides read TGTGCCAGCCGTGGGTTCACAGATACGCAGTATTTT. Amino acids: CASRGFTDTQYF.

V and J are TRBV6-5 and TRBJ2-1, with TRBD2 matching over 10 bases. V was clipped by 0 bases and J by 1 base; unmatched bases: 9. This CDR3 has 19 amino acids. Germline CDR1 and CDR2: MNHEY and SVGAGI. The DNA of the CDR3 is TGTGCCAGCAGTTACTCGAAGCTAGCGGGGGCGGTGTCCTACAATGAGCAGTTCTTC. Translating gives CASSYSKLAGAVSYNEQFF.

The chain uses TRBV27 and TRBJ1-5, with D maybe TRBD1 (5 bases). Per the germline V gene, CDR1 is MNHEY and CDR2 is SMNVEV (reference sequence). With 5 bases removed from V and 7 bases from J, the gap between germline ends came to 12 bases. The CDR3 has 13 amino acids. The CDR3 sequence is CASSDQGAQPQHF. In DNA, the CDR3 is TGTGCCAGCAGTGACCAGGGAGCCCAGCCCCAGCATTTT.

This clonotype was observed many times. The rearrangement joins TRBV6-1 to TRBJ1-1, with 8 bases that match TRBD1. Per germline, CDR1 MNHNS and CDR2 SASEGT. Trimming removed 6 bases from V and 5 bases from J; junction bases left unmatched: 8. The CDR3 length is 14 residues. CDR3 sequence reads: CASSIGQGDTEAFF. The CDR3 region has the DNA TGTGCCAGCAGCATAGGACAGGGAGATACTGAAGCTTTCTTT.

This clonotype occurred a few times. The genes are TRBV27 and TRBJ1-1; D unclear. The germline V gene has CDR1 MNHEY and CDR2 SMNVEV (reference sequence). There are 13 residues in the CDR3. Trimming removed 5 bases from V and 1 base from J, with 8 bases in between. As DNA, the CDR3 is TGTGCCAGCAGTCCGGCGGCGAACACTGAAGCTTTCTTT. Its protein is CASSPAANTEAFF.